This TCR beta chain was recovered during a study of T cells expressing NK-cell markers. Overall study: From sorted CD3+CD56+NKG2C+, CD3+CD56+NKG2C- and CD3+CD56-NKG2C+ T cells came the TCR beta repertoires.

This CDR3 region has 17 residues. The germline V gene has CDR1 MDHEN and CDR2 SYDVKM. TCRdb re-called the 5' RACE reads; one entry per CDR3 protein, DNA not given. This sample's clone table lists 550,000 to 600,000 distinct CDR3 sequences. The rearrangement joins TRBV28 to TRBJ2-7; TCRdb returns TRBD2, unconfirmable since there is no DNA. The receptor comes from a man between 18 and 29 years old in good health. The specimen was blood T cells: a sorted CD56 or NKG2C T cell subset, CD4+ or CD8+ T cells, or bulk PBMC T cells (not recorded which). The CDR3 loop reads CASSFSGLAGDTYEQYF.